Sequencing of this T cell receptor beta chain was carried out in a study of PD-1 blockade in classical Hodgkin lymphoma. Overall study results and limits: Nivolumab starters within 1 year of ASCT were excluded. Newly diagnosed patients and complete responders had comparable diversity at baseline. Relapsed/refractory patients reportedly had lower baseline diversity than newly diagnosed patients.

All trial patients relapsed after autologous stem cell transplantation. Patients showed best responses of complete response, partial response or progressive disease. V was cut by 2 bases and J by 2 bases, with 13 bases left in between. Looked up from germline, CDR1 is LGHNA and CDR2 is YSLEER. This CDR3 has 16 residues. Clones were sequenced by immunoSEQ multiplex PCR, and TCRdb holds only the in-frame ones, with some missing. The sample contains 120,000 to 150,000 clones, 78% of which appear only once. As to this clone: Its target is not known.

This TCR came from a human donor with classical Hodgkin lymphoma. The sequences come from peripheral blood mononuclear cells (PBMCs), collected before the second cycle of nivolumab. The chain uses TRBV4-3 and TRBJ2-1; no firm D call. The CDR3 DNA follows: TGCGCCAGCAGCCAACACCTTTTCCCCCCCTACAATGAGCAGTTCTTC. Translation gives CASSQHLFPPYNEQFF.